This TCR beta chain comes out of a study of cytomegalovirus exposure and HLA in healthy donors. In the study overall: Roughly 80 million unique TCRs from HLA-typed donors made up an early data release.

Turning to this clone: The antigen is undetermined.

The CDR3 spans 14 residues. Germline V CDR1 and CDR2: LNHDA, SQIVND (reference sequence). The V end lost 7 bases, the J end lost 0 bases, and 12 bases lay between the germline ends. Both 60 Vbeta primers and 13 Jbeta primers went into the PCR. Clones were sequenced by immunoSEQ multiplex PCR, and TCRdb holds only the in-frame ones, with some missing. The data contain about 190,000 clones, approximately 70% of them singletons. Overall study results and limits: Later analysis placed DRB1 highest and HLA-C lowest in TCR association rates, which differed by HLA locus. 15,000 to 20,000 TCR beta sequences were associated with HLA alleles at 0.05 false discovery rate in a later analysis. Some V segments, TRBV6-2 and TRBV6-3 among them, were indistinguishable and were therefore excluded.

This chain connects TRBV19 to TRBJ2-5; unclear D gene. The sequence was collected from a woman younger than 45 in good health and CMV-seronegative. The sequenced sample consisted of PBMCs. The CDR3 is CASNPADYQETQYF. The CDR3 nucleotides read TGTGCCAGTAACCCCGCAGACTACCAAGAGACCCAGTACTTC.